This T cell receptor beta chain appears in the sequencing data of a study of CD8+ T cells in alopecia areata. Following RNA extraction, reverse transcription yielded cDNA that acted as the sequencing template. TCRdb keeps only in-frame clones here, not all; method: immunoSEQ multiplex PCR. This sample has some 30,000 clones; about 80% occur once, and the top ten carry over 15%. Findings and limits, study-wide: Compared with normal scalp, lesional scalp had higher clonality and more expanded CD8+ clones. Sharing of TCR sequences between patients (possibly for HLA-related reasons) was less clear than in mice. Scalp samples also yield sequences from resident alphabeta T cells of normal skin.

The CDR3 has 14 amino acids. CDR1 is MGHRA and CDR2 is YSYEKL in the germline V gene. The V and J ends lost 0 bases and 9 bases, in that order; junction bases with no gene match: 5. On this clone: Antigen: not known.

Sequenced material: NKG2D-low CD8+ T cells sorted from blood. The chain joins TRBV4-1 to TRBJ2-1; 7 bases are shared with TRBD1. The source is a human donor with alopecia areata. The CDR3 bases are TGCGCCAGCAGCCAAGAGAACAGGGGTGGTGAGCAGTTCTTC. It encodes CASSQENRGGEQFF.